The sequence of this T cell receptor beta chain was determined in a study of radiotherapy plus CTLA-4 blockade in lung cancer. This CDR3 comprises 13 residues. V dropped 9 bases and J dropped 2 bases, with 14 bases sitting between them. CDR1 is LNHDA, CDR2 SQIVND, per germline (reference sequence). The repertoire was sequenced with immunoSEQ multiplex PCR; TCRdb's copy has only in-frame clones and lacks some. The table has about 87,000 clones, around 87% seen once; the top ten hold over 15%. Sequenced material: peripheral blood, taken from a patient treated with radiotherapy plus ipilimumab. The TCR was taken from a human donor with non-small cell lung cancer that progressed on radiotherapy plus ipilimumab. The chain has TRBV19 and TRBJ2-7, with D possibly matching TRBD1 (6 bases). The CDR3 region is CASSRTAAYEQYF. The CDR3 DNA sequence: TGTGCCAGCTCTCGGACAGCGGCCTACGAGCAGTACTTC.